The rows below give T cell receptor beta chains drawn from one sample of a study of PD-1 blockade in mismatch repair-deficient tumors. Profiled with immunoSEQ multiplex PCR; TCRdb holds only in-frame clones, not every one. The table records 38,000 or so clones, 70% to 90% of them present only once. The specimen was peripheral blood, collected 76 weeks after starting pembrolizumab. The receptors were gathered from an adult with mismatch repair-deficient cancer. Each CDR3 is given with its conserved first and last residue. The D gene is left open where the match is weak. Expanded clones are given a class, and other clones once, few, many or no size at all.

v_gene,j_gene,abundance,d_gene,CDR3aa,CDR3nt
TRBV15,TRBJ2-7,NA,TRBD1,CATSTTGKADYEQYF,TGTGCCACCAGCACGACAGGGAAGGCAGACTACGAGCAGTACTTC
TRBV5-1,TRBJ2-2,few,NA,CASSLWGANTGELFF,TGCGCCAGCAGCTTGTGGGGAGCGAACACCGGGGAGCTGTTTTTT
TRBV19,TRBJ2-2,once,NA,CASSISGFDTGELFF,TGTGCCAGTAGTATATCAGGGTTCGACACCGGGGAGCTGTTTTTT
TRBV2,TRBJ1-4,NA,NA,CASSDGWANEKLFF,TGTGCCAGCAGTGATGGATGGGCTAATGAAAAACTGTTTTTT
TRBV19,TRBJ1-2,few,NA,CASSTAANYGYTF,TGTGCCAGTAGTACAGCGGCTAACTATGGCTACACCTTC
TRBV7-9,TRBJ1-4,few,NA,CASSAGRENEKLFF,TGTGCCAGCAGCGCGGGACGGGAAAATGAAAAACTGTTTTTT
TRBV5-6,TRBJ2-3,few,NA,CASSFGPNTDTQYF,TGTGCCAGCAGCTTTGGGCCAAACACAGATACGCAGTATTTT
TRBV28,TRBJ1-2,few,NA,CASSGYGYTF,TGTGCCAGCAGCGGCTATGGCTACACCTTC
TRBV10-3,TRBJ2-5,NA,TRBD1,CAISDQGQPQETQYF,TGTGCCATCAGTGACCAGGGACAGCCACAAGAGACCCAGTACTTC
TRBV7-6,TRBJ2-2,NA,NA,CASNLGPNTGELFF,TGTGCCAGCAATTTAGGCCCGAACACCGGGGAGCTGTTTTTT
TRBV5-4,TRBJ2-7,NA,TRBD2,CASSLETSGIYEQYF,TGTGCCAGCAGCTTGGAGACTAGCGGGATATACGAGCAGTACTTC
TRBV11-3,TRBJ2-2,NA,NA,CASSYPGELFF,TGTGCCAGCAGTTATCCCGGGGAGCTGTTTTTT
TRBV4-1,TRBJ2-3,NA,TRBD2,CASSPSSLVSAGGDTDTQYF,TGCGCCAGCAGCCCATCCTCTTTGGTTTCGGCGGGAGGGGACACAGATACGCAGTATTTT
TRBV7-9,TRBJ1-4,NA,NA,CASSGNEKLFF,TGTGCCAGCAGCGGGAATGAAAAACTGTTTTTT
TRBV13,TRBJ2-1,NA,TRBD2,CASSSLGLAGRGNEQFF,TGTGCCAGCAGCTCCTTGGGACTAGCGGGACGTGGCAATGAGCAGTTCTTC
TRBV7-9,TRBJ2-1,NA,NA,CASSFDSQQFF,TGTGCCAGCAGCTTTGATTCCCAGCAGTTCTTC